This record concerns one TCR beta chain sequence. Antigen specificity is unknown. Germline CDR1 and CDR2: SNHLY and FYNNEI. The V and J ends lost 0 bases and 3 bases, in that order; junction bases with no gene match: 3. This CDR3 is 15 amino acids long. Isolation of naive CD8 T cells was achieved by sorting on a CD8+CD4-CCR7+CD45RA+ phenotype. The record originates from a study of molecular identifiers for immune sequencing clone quantification. Study summary: In replicates, the authors split RNA from around 20,000 or 100,000 naive CD8 cells five ways and sequenced four.

TCRdb re-called the PCR reads with MiXCR, one entry per CDR3 protein. The repertoire has roughly 40,000 distinct CDR3 sequences, more than 20% of them found once; the top ten carry 0.85% to 1%. Study findings and constraints: Even with about a million naive cells present, spiked Jurkat TCR RNA from one cell was reportedly detectable. In naive cells, clones above 20 RNA copies held under 1% of molecules, whereas in effector cells they held over 97%.

The clonotype comes from a human donor in good health. Some libraries in this study had Jurkat cell RNA spiked in. The chain uses TRBV2 and TRBJ2-7; 9 bases line up with TRBD2. Sample: naive CD8+ T cells from blood, with Jurkat cell RNA spiked in. Subset denoted: FACS-sorted CD8+CD4-CCR7+CD45RA+ naive T cells. CDR3 nucleotides: TGTGCCAGCAGTGAAGCCCTAGCGGGGCTCTACGAGCAGTACTTC. This translates into CASSEALAGLYEQYF. Variable domain in full (rest from reference TRBV2 and TRBJ2-7): EPEVTQTPSHQVTQMGQEVILRCVPISNHLYFYWYRQILGQKVEFLVSFYNNEISEKSEIFDDQFSVERPDGSNFTLKIRSTKLEDSAMYFCASSEALAGLYEQYFGPGTRLTVT.